These 6 T cell receptor beta chains came from one sample sequenced in a study of blood T cells in healthy people across ages. A J-beta primer mix and a sample-barcoded 5' primer were used in a second PCR of about 6 to 12 cycles. TCRdb used MiXCR to reprocess the 5' RACE reads, holding one entry per CDR3 protein. The data contain around 710,000 distinct CDR3 sequences, about 40% of them singletons. Sequencing used blood. The receptors originated from a woman aged 60-75 years in good health.

This clonotype has just a few counts. The chain joins TRBV6-5 to TRBJ2-1, with TRBD1 matching 7 bases. J was trimmed by 7 bases and V by 5 bases; bases with no gene match: 11. The length of the CDR3 is 15 residues. Germline values: CDR1 MNHEY, CDR2 SVGAGI. This CDR3 is CASSPSRQGRNEQFF. The CDR3, as DNA: TGTGCCAGCAGTCCCTCCAGACAGGGACGTAATGAGCAGTTCTTC.

J is TRBJ1-2 and V is TRBV4-3, with 7 bases identical to TRBD1. With V trimmed by 4 bases and J by 7 bases, 15 bases remained unmatched. In germline, CDR1 is LGHNA, CDR2 YSLEER. The CDR3 contains 16 residues. The CDR3 region is CASSLLAGTVGTGYTF. The DNA of the CDR3 is TGCGCCAGCAGCCTGTTAGCCGGGACAGTGGGAACTGGCTACACCTTC.

This clonotype was counted ten times or more. The chain has TRBV7-2 and TRBJ2-7, with D tentatively TRBD2 (6 bases). The CDR3 covers 16 residues. V gave up 1 base and J gave up 2 bases, with 15 bases separating them. Germline V lookup: CDR1 SGHTA, CDR2 FQGNSA. The CDR3 bases are TGTGCCAGCAGCTTAGTGGGTAGCGGAGGAGCCTACGAGCAGTACTTC. Translated, it gives CASSLVGSGGAYEQYF. Combining the CDR3 with reference TRBV7-2 and TRBJ2-7 gives the whole variable domain GAGVSQSPSNKVTEKGKDVELRCDPISGHTALYWYRQSLGQGLEFLIYFQGNSAPDKSGLPSDRFSAERTGGSVSTLTIQRTQQEDSAVYLCASSLVGSGGAYEQYFGPGTRLTVT.

This sequence joins TRBV11-2 and TRBJ2-1; 11 bases line up with TRBD2. The J segment lost 0 bases and the V segment lost 2 bases, leaving 6 bases of the junction unmatched. This CDR3 spans 18 amino acids. Per the germline V gene, CDR1 is SGHAT and CDR2 is FQNNGV. Here the CDR3 DNA reads TGTGCCAGCAGCTTAAGTAGCGGGAGGGCCCTCTCCTACAATGAGCAGTTCTTC. This gives the protein CASSLSSGRALSYNEQFF.

This chain uses TRBV6-1 with TRBJ1-5, with D possibly matching TRBD1 (5 bases). With 4 bases removed from V and 4 bases from J, the gap between germline ends came to 5 bases. This CDR3 region has 12 residues. Germline CDR1 reads MNHNS; CDR2 reads SASEGT. CDR3 protein: CASSGQNQPQHF. The CDR3, as DNA: TGTGCCAGCAGTGGACAGAATCAGCCCCAGCATTTT.

In regard to this clonotype: A much larger clone lies one base from this, so it may be a read error. The chain recombines TRBV29-1 with TRBJ2-7; 11 bases fit TRBD2. With the DNA end fitting TRBJ2-5 better, the J assignment may be wrong. The CDR3 covers 17 residues. The V gene's germline CDR1 is SQVTM and CDR2 ANQGSEA. The CDR3 coding sequence is TGCAGCGTTGAAGATGGAGAACTAGCGGGAGTGGGGGAGACCCAGTACTTC. This gives the protein CSVEDGELAGVGETQYF.